This entry features one TCR beta chain sequence. What it binds is unknown. The data originate from a study of cytomegalovirus exposure and HLA in healthy donors. Overall study: A prior study identified 117 million unique TCR beta sequences from roughly 170 million T cells.

General study points: A later analysis found TCR association rates differed by HLA locus, highest for DRB1 and lowest for HLA-C.

Germline lookup yields CDR1 MNHEY and CDR2 SMNVEV (reference sequence). CDR3 length: 15 amino acids. J was trimmed by 5 bases and V by 7 bases; bases with no gene match: 11. Amplification used 60 Vbeta primers and 13 Jbeta primers. Using immunoSEQ multiplex PCR, the repertoire was profiled, and TCRdb retains in-frame clones only, with some absent. Of some 99,000 clones listed, under 80% are singletons. V usage is TRBV27 and J usage is TRBJ2-1, with 7 bases fitting TRBD1. Sequencing used PBMCs. This receptor was identified in a male donor in good health and CMV-seronegative. The CDR3 sequence: CASNPRVTGNNEQFF. The CDR3 DNA follows: TGTGCCAGCAATCCCCGTGTGACAGGGAACAATGAGCAGTTCTTC.